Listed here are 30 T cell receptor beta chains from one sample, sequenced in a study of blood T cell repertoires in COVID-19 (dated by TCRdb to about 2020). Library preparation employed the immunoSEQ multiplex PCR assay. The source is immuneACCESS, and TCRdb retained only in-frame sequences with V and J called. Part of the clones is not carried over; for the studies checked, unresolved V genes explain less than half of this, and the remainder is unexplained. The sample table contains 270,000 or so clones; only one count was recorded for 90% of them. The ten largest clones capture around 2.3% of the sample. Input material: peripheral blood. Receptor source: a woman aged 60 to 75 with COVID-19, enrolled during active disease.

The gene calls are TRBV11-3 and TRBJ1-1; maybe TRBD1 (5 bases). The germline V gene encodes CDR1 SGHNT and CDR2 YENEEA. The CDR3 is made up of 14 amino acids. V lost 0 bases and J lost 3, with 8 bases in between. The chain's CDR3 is CASSLEGGDTEAFF. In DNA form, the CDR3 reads TGTGCCAGCAGCTTAGAGGGGGGGGACACTGAAGCTTTCTTT.

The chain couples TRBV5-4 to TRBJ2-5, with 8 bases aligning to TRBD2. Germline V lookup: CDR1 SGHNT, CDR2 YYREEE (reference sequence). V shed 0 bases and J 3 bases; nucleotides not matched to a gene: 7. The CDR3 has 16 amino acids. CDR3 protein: CASSLENGGAEETQYF. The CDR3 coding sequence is TGTGCCAGCAGCTTGGAAAACGGGGGGGCAGAAGAGACCCAGTACTTC.

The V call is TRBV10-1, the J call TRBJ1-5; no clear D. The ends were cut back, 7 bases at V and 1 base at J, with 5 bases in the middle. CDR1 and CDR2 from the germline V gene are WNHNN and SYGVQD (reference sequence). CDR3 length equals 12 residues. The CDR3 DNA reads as TGCGCCAGCATTGGCAGCAATCAGCCCCAGCATTTT. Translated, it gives CASIGSNQPQHF.

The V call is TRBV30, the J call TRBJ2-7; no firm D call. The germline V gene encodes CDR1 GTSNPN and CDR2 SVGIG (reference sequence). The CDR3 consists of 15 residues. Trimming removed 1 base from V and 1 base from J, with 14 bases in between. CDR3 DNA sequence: TGTGCCTGGAGTGACCTCCCCGTGAGGTCCTACGAGCAGTACTTC. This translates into CAWSDLPVRSYEQYF.

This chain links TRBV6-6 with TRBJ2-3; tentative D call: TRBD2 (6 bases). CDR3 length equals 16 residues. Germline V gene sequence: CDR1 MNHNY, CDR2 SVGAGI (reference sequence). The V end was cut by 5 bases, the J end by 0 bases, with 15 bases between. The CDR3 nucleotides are TGTGCCAGCAGTCCCGGCGGGGTAGGGAGCACAGATACGCAGTATTTT. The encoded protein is CASSPGGVGSTDTQYF.

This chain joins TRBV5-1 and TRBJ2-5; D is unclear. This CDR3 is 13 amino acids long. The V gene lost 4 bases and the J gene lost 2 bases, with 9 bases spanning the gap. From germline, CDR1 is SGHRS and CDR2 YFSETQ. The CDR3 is CASSQLVQETQYF. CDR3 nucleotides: TGCGCCAGCAGCCAGCTAGTGCAAGAGACCCAGTACTTC.

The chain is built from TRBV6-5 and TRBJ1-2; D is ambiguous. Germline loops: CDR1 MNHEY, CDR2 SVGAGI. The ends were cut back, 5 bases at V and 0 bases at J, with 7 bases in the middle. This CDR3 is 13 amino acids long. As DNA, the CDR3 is TGTGCCAGCAGTCCTCGTCCTAACTATGGCTACACCTTC. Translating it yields CASSPRPNYGYTF.

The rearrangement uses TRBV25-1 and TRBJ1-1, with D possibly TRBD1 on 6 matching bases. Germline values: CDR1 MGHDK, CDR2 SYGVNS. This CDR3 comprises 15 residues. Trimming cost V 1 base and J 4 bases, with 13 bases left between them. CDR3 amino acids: CASSESRRGSTEAFF. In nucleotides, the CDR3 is TGTGCCAGCAGTGAATCCCGCAGGGGATCCACTGAAGCTTTCTTT.

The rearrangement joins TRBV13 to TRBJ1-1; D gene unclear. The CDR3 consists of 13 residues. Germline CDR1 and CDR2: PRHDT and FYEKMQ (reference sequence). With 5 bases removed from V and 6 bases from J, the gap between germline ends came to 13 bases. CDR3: CASSPTPTAEAFF. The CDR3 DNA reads TGTGCCAGCAGCCCCACTCCTACCGCTGAAGCTTTCTTT.

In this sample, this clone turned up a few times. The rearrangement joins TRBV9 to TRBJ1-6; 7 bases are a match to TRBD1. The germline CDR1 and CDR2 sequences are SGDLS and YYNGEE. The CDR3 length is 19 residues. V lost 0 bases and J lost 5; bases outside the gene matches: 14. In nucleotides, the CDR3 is TGTGCCAGCAGCGTAGACCCTTCTTCGACAGGGATAGATAATTCACCCCTCCACTTT. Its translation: CASSVDPSSTGIDNSPLHF. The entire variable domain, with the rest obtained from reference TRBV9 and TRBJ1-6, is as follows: DSGVTQTPKHLITATGQRVTLRCSPRSGDLSVYWYQQSLDQGLQFLIQYYNGEERAKGNILERFSAQQFPDLHSELNLSSLELGDSALYFCASSVDPSSTGIDNSPLHFGNGTRLTVT.

The CDR3 region has the DNA TGTGCCAGTAGTATGGAGACAGGGTCATACTATGGCTACACCTTC. It is translated as CASSMETGSYYGYTF. The chain combines TRBV19 with TRBJ1-2, with 7 bases that match TRBD1. CDR3 length: 15 residues. V lost 3 bases, J lost 3 bases, and 7 bases stayed unmatched. The germline gives CDR1 LNHDA, CDR2 SQIVND (reference sequence).

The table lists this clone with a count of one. The CDR3 spells CASGYRGADTQYF. CDR3 sequence (DNA): TGTGCCAGCGGCTACAGGGGTGCAGATACGCAGTATTTT. This rearrangement joins TRBV12-3 or TRBV12-4 to TRBJ2-3, with 7 nucleotides matching TRBD1. The length of the CDR3 is 13 residues. With 8 bases clipped from V and 4 bases from J, the junction kept 6 bases outside the gene matches.

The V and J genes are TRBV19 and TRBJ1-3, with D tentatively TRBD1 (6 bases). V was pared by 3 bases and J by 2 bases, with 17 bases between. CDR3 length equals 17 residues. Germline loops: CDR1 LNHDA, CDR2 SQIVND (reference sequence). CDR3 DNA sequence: TGTGCCAGTAGTATCCGACGGGACATAAACCCTGGAAACACCATATATTTT. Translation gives CASSIRRDINPGNTIYF.

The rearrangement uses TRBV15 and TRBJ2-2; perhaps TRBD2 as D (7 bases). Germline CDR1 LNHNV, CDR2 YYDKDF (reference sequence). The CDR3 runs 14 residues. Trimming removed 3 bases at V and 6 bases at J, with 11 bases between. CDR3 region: CATSSGGGAGELFF. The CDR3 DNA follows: TGTGCCACCAGCAGTGGAGGGGGGGCCGGGGAGCTGTTTTTT.

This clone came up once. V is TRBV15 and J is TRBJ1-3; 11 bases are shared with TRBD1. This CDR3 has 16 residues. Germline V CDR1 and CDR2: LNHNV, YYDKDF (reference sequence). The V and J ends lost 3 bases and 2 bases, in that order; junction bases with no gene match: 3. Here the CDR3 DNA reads TGTGCCACCAGCAGGGCGGGACAGGGGGCTGGAAACACCATATATTTT. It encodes CATSRAGQGAGNTIYF.

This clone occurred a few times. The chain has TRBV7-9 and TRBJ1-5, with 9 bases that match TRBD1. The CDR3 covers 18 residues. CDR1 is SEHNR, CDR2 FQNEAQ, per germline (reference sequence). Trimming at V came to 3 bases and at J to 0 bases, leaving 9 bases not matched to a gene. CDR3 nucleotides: TGTGCCAGCAGCTTTGGCGGGACAGGGCGAACTAGCAATCAGCCCCAGCATTTT. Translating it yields CASSFGGTGRTSNQPQHF. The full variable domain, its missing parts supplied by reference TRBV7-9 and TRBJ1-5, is DTGVSQNPRHKITKRGQNVTFRCDPISEHNRLYWYRQTLGQGPEFLTYFQNEAQLEKSRLLSDRFSAERPKGSFSTLEIQRTEQGDSAMYLCASSFGGTGRTSNQPQHFGDGTRLSIL.

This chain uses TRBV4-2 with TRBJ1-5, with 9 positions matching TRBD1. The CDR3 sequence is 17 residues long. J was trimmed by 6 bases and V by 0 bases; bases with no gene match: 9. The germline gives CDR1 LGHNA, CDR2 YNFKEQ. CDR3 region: CASSQEPPGQGSQPQHF. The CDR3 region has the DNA TGTGCCAGCAGCCAAGAACCCCCGGGACAGGGAAGTCAGCCCCAGCATTTT.

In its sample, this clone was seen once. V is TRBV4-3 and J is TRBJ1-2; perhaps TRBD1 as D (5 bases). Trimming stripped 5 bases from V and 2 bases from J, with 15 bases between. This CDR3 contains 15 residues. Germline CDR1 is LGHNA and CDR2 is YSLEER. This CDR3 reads CASSFRGVPNYGYTF. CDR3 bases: TGCGCCAGCAGCTTCCGGGGGGTCCCCAACTATGGCTACACCTTC.

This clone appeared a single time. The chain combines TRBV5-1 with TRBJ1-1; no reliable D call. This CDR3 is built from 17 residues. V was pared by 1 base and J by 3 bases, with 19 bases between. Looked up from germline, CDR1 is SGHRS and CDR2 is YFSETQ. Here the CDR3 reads CASSLTPKAGWDTEAFF. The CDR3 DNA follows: TGCGCCAGCAGCTTGACTCCCAAGGCAGGCTGGGACACTGAAGCTTTCTTT. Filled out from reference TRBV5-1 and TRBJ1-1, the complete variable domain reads KAGVTQTPRYLIKTRGQQVTLSCSPISGHRSVSWYQQTPGQGLQFLFEYFSETQRNKGNFPGRFSGRQFSNSRSEMNVSTLELGDSALYLCASSLTPKAGWDTEAFFGQGTRLTVV.

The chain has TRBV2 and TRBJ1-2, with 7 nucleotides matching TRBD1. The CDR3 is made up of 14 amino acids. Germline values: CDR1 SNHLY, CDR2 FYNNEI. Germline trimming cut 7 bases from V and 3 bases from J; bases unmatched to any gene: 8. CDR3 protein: CASTETGQHYGYTF. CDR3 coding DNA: TGTGCCAGCACCGAGACGGGACAGCACTATGGCTACACCTTC.

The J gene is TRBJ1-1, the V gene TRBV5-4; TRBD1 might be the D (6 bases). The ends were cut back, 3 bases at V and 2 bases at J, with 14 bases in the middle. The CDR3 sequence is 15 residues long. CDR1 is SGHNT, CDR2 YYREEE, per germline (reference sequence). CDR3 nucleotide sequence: TGTGCCAGCAGCTCGGGGGGGGCCCAAAACACTGAAGCTTTCTTT. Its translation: CASSSGGAQNTEAFF.

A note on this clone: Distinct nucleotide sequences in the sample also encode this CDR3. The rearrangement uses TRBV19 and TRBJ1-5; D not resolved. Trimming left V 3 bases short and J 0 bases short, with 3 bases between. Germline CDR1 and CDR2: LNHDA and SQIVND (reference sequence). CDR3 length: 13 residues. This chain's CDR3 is CASSISSNQPQHF. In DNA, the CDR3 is TGTGCCAGTAGTATCAGTAGCAATCAGCCCCAGCATTTT.

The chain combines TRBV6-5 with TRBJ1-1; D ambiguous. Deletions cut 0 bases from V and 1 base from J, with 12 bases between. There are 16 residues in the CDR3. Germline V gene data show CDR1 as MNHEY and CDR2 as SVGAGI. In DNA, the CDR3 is TGTGCCAGCAGTTACTCGTTTCGCGGGCGGAACACTGAAGCTTTCTTT. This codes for CASSYSFRGRNTEAFF.

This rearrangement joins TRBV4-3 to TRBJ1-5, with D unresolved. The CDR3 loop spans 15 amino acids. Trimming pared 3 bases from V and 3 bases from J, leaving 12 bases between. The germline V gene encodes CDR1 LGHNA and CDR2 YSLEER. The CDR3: CASSQAIQNNQPQHF. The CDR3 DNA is TGCGCCAGCAGCCAGGCAATTCAGAACAATCAGCCCCAGCATTTT.

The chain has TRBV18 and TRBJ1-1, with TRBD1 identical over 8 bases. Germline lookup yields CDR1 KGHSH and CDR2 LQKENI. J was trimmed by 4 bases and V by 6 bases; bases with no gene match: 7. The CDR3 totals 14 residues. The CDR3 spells CASSPNRGGTEAFF. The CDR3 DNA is TGTGCCAGCTCGCCCAACAGGGGGGGCACTGAAGCTTTCTTT.

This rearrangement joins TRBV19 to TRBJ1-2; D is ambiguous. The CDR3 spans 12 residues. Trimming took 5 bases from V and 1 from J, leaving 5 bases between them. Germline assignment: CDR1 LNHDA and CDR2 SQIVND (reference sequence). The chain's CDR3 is CASSSGNYGYTF. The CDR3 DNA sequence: TGTGCCAGTAGTTCCGGTAACTATGGCTACACCTTC.

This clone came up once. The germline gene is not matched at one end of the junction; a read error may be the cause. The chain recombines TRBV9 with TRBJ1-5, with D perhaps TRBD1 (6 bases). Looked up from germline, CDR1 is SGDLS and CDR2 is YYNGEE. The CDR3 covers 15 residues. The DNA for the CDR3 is TGTGCCAGCGGCGTGGGCGGGGGCCTCAATCAGCCCCAGCATTTT. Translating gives CASGVGGGLNQPQHF.

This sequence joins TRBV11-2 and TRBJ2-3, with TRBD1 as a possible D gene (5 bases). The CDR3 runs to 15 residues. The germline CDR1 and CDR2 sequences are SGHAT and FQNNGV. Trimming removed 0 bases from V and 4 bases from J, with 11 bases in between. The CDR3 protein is CASSLEGQGSDTQYF. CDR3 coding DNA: TGTGCCAGCAGCTTAGAGGGCCAGGGTTCAGATACGCAGTATTTT.

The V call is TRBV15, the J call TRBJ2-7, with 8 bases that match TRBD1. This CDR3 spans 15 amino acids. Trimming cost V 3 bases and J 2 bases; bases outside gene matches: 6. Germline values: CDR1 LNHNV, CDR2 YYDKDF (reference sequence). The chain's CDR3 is CATSSRTGTPYEQYF. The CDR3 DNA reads TGTGCCACCAGCAGCCGGACAGGGACCCCCTACGAGCAGTACTTC.

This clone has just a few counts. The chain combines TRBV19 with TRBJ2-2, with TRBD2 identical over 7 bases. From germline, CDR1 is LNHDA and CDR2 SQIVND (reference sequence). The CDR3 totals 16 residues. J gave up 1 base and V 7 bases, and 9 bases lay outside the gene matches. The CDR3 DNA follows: TGTGCCAGTAACGGACGAGCGGGGAGGAACACCGGGGAGCTGTTTTTT. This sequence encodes CASNGRAGRNTGELFF.